This T cell receptor (beta chain) is from a study of T cells expressing NK-cell markers. Study at large: Cells sorted as CD3+CD56+NKG2C+, CD3+CD56+NKG2C- and CD3+CD56-NKG2C+ T cells supplied the TCR beta repertoires. Of eight sequenced donors, seven were HCMV-seropositive and one HCMV-seronegative. Study-wide results and caveats: Whether expanded NKG2C-expressing T cell clones recognize HCMV is unknown.

As concerns this clonotype: Antigen specificity is unknown.

TCRdb re-analyzed the 5' RACE reads; it lists each CDR3 protein once, without DNA. This sample's table has roughly 170,000 distinct CDR3 sequences. The sequence was obtained from a woman between 18 and 69 years old in good health. Sequencing was carried out using blood T cells: a sorted CD56 or NKG2C T cell subset, CD4+ or CD8+ T cells, or bulk PBMC T cells (not recorded which).

CDR3 residues: CASSYSSSPSSETQYF. The chain is built from TRBV6-5 and TRBJ2-5; lacking DNA, the TRBD1 call made by TCRdb goes unchecked. This CDR3 comprises 16 residues. From germline, CDR1 is MNHEY and CDR2 SVGAGI.